This T cell receptor beta chain was retrieved from a study of long-term antiretroviral therapy in people with HIV. Overall study results and limits: Pre-ART expanded TRB clones stayed dominant throughout, though often decreasing after ART.

Between the trimmed V and J ends, which lost 1 base and 1 base, there was a span of 7 bases. The CDR3 is 14 residues long. CDR1 and CDR2 from the germline V gene are LGHNA and YNFKEQ. The run of the v3.0 immunoSEQ assay was at survey level. Sequencing was designed to cover roughly 35,000-50,000 T-cell genomes in each sample. Repertoires were generated with immunoSEQ multiplex PCR, while TCRdb's copy carries only in-frame clones and drops some. Among about 33,000 clones listed, 60% to 85% were seen once. The United States was where all participants with HIV were treated. A word on this clone: Its antigen remains unidentified.

The sequence was obtained from a woman between 50 and 59 years old with HIV. The J gene is TRBJ1-2, the V gene TRBV4-2; tentatively, D is TRBD1 (5 bases). This specimen consisted of unsorted PBMCs, obtained 2 years after starting antiretroviral therapy. The CDR3 loop is CASSQGGSNYGYTF. The CDR3 bases are TGTGCCAGCAGCCAAGGGGGGAGTAACTATGGCTACACCTTC.